This T cell receptor (beta chain) stems from a study of blood T cell repertoires in COVID-19. The count of this clone is one. The V and J ends lost 8 bases and 0 bases respectively, with 10 bases between them. Germline V gene data show CDR1 as GTSNPN and CDR2 as SVGIG (reference sequence). The CDR3 contains 12 residues. Using immunoSEQ multiplex PCR, the repertoire was profiled, and TCRdb retains in-frame clones only, with some absent. The table lists 170,000 or so clones, over 75% of them singletons. Material: PBMCs or T cells enriched from blood (not recorded which). The TCR sequence derives from a woman in her late teens or twenties who had recovered from COVID-19. The chain links TRBV30 to TRBJ1-1; D is unclear. CDR3 DNA sequence: TGTGCCGGCGGGGATATGAACACTGAAGCTTTCTTT. Protein sequence: CAGGDMNTEAFF.